This entry describes one TCR beta chain. The target antigen is unknown. The junction departs from germline at one end; a sequencing error may be responsible. The CDR3 sequence is 13 residues long. CDR1 is SQVTM, CDR2 ANQGSEA, per germline. The data were obtained in a study of T cell responses to AZD1222 COVID-19 vaccine. Study-level points and caveats: At 160-218 and 743-854, vaccine-associated CD4 TCRs were dominant, and they spanned spike.

Here immunoSEQ multiplex PCR was the method, and the copy in TCRdb shows in-frame clones only, minus some. The table shows around 150,000 clones, with around 90% occurring only once. This clonotype was obtained from an adult who received the AZD1222 COVID-19 vaccine. The chain uses TRBV29-1 and TRBJ1-1; 10 bases are a match to TRBD1. This specimen was peripheral blood, taken 28 days after the second AZD1222 dose. Here the CDR3 DNA reads TGCAGCGTTGAAGTTGGGACAGGGGTGTATGATACTTGG. It translates to CSVEVGTGVYDTW.